A single sample is the source of the 8 T cell receptor beta chains below, sequenced in a study of Ad26.COV2.S vaccination and SARS-CoV-2 variants. Repertoires were generated with immunoSEQ multiplex PCR, while TCRdb's copy carries only in-frame clones and drops some. The profile covers about 350,000 clones, with about 90% appearing a single time and 3.9% taken by the ten largest. Specimen: peripheral blood, collected after recovery from COVID-19. All receptors come from a human donor who had recovered from COVID-19.

This clone appeared a few times. The chain carries TRBV3-1 (or the pseudogene TRBV3-2) and TRBJ2-7; the D is unclear. The length of the CDR3 is 11 residues. The germline V and J ends were trimmed by 0 bases and 3 bases, with 0 bases remaining between them. Germline V gives CDR1 LGHDT, CDR2 YNNKEL (reference sequence). CDR3 amino acids: CASSQDYEQYF. In DNA form, the CDR3 reads TGTGCCAGCAGCCAAGACTACGAGCAGTACTTC.

The J gene is TRBJ1-1, the V gene TRBV7-2, with no clear D. V lost 0 bases, J lost 5 bases, and 10 bases lay in between. The CDR3 contains 14 residues. The germline CDR1 and CDR2 sequences are SGHTA and FQGNSA. CDR3 DNA sequence: TGTGCCAGCAGCTTAGCGAGGTCAGGAACTGAAGCTTTCTTT. Protein: CASSLARSGTEAFF.

The J gene is TRBJ1-1, the V gene TRBV7-8; the D gene is possibly TRBD1 (5 bases). There are 14 residues in the CDR3. With 2 bases removed from V and 1 base from J, the gap between germline ends came to 8 bases. Germline V gene data show CDR1 as SGHVS and CDR2 as FQNEAQ. The CDR3 coding sequence is TGTGCCAGCAGCTTATTTACAGGGAACACTGAAGCTTTCTTT. It yields the protein CASSLFTGNTEAFF.

V and J are TRBV7-9 and TRBJ1-1, with 7 bases fitting TRBD1. Germline CDR1 and CDR2: SEHNR and FQNEAQ (reference sequence). The CDR3 has 15 residues. V was pared by 5 bases and J by 1 base, with 7 bases of the junction left unmatched. This CDR3 reads CASSPSWTGNTEAFF. CDR3 DNA: TGTGCCAGCAGCCCCTCCTGGACAGGGAACACTGAAGCTTTCTTT.

This chain connects TRBV7-9 to TRBJ2-1; D is perhaps TRBD1 or TRBD2 (5 bases each). Trimming cost V 5 bases and J 0 bases, with 14 bases left between them. Germline assignment: CDR1 SEHNR and CDR2 FQNEAQ (reference sequence). The CDR3 contains 16 residues. The CDR3 here is CASSPWTGLSYNEQFF. CDR3 nucleotide sequence: TGTGCCAGCAGCCCCTGGACGGGGCTCTCCTACAATGAGCAGTTCTTC.

The V gene is TRBV9, the J gene TRBJ2-2; no definite D call. V lost 3 bases and J lost 3, with 9 bases in between. In germline, CDR1 is SGDLS, CDR2 YYNGEE. The CDR3 is 14 amino acids. CDR3 amino acids: CASSALGDTGELFF. CDR3 DNA sequence: TGTGCCAGCAGCGCCTTGGGCGACACCGGGGAGCTGTTTTTT.

This sequence joins TRBV19 and TRBJ2-2; D gene uncertain. The germline V gene encodes CDR1 LNHDA and CDR2 SQIVND (reference sequence). CDR3 length: 15 residues. The V gene lost 5 bases and the J gene lost 5 bases, with 15 bases spanning the gap. The CDR3 coding sequence is TGTGCCAGTAGTTCCCCCTTCACTACGACCGGGGAGCTGTTTTTT. It translates to CASSSPFTTTGELFF.

The chain has TRBV2 and TRBJ2-5, with 8 positions matching TRBD1. This CDR3 has 13 residues. Looked up from germline, CDR1 is SNHLY and CDR2 is FYNNEI. V dropped 8 bases and J dropped 5; count of bases not matched to a gene: 7. The CDR3 DNA sequence: TGTGCCAGCCGCAGGGGGCGCTTGGAGACCCAGTACTTC. Translated, it gives CASRRGRLETQYF. Together with reference TRBV2 and TRBJ2-5, the CDR3 gives the full variable domain: EPEVTQTPSHQVTQMGQEVILRCVPISNHLYFYWYRQILGQKVEFLVSFYNNEISEKSEIFDDQFSVERPDGSNFTLKIRSTKLEDSAMYFCASRRGRLETQYFGPGTRLLVL.